The rows below give T cell receptor beta chains drawn from one sample of a study of T cell repertoires in cytomegalovirus infection. TCRdb analysed the reads with MiXCR anew, one entry per CDR3 protein. The repertoire holds around 440,000 distinct CDR3 sequences, with around 10% as singletons. The sample taken for sequencing was PBMCs. All receptors come from a human donor in good health (CMV status not recorded). Some clones in this sample may be carry-over from other donors' samples. CDR3s leave out the opening cysteine and the closing phenylalanine or tryptophan.

V gene	J gene	CDR3 protein
TRBV9	TRBJ2-3	ASSENDDTQY
TRBV5-5	TRBJ2-6	ASSLKAGANVLT
TRBV14	TRBJ2-4	VSGLGNIQY
TRBV7-2	TRBJ2-2	ASSFQAGELF
TRBV5-1	TRBJ2-5	ASSSGGTTQETQY
TRBV9	TRBJ2-7	ASSPHGEGKSSYEQY
TRBV7-9	TRBJ1-3	ASSRASGAGNTIY
TRBV18	TRBJ2-7	ASSPLAGGIHEQY
TRBV4-1	TRBJ2-7	ASSLRQDSYEQY
TRBV28	TRBJ2-5	ASSSGVRVSQY
TRBV6-1	TRBJ1-6	ASSEVGGLTLH
TRBV3-1	TRBJ2-7	ASSQEQGAQY
TRBV7-3	TRBJ2-1	ASSLSGGGNNEQF
TRBV7-8	TRBJ2-3	ASSPRGASTDTQY
TRBV18	TRBJ1-1	ASSPEYQGGAF
TRBV15	TRBJ2-6	ATSNRLSGANVLT
TRBV28	TRBJ2-7	ASSPPPWRSSYEQY
TRBV7-9	TRBJ1-2	ASGLEYGYT
TRBV5-1	TRBJ2-1	ASSSPPTRDEQF
TRBV20-1	TRBJ1-5	SASRGRDNQPQH
TRBV2	TRBJ2-1	ASSEDYYQRQF
TRBV5-1	TRBJ2-2	ASALTSGSTGELF
TRBV12-3/TRBV12-4	TRBJ2-5	ASSGGDGQGQGTQY
TRBV7-9	TRBJ1-2	ASSIRDRGLLGVSYGYT
TRBV10-3	TRBJ1-1	AISPTGENTEAF
TRBV7-6	TRBJ2-5	ASSYGTSGGLQETQY
TRBV7-9	TRBJ1-4	ASSSLFGGKATNEKLF
TRBV7-3	TRBJ1-2	ASSLNTGSEGYT
TRBV28	TRBJ2-2	ASSPELAGELF
TRBV6-1	TRBJ1-5	ASNSYGVVQGYSNQPQH
TRBV4-2	TRBJ2-7	ASSHTSGLSSYEQY
TRBV3-1	TRBJ2-1	ASSHLRRTAYNEQF
TRBV24-1	TRBJ1-1	ATRRTANTEAF
TRBV27	TRBJ2-2	ASSWYRDLANTGELF
TRBV19	TRBJ1-5	ASSTQAFSNQPQH
TRBV6-2/TRBV6-3	TRBJ1-4	ASSYSESGHEKLF
TRBV6-5	TRBJ1-5	ASSYSPAQPQH
TRBV3-1	TRBJ2-3	ASSLNPAASTDTQY
TRBV14	TRBJ2-2	ASSPYVGLAENTGELF
TRBV27	TRBJ2-5	ASSSGQGFQETQY
TRBV7-8	TRBJ2-2	ASRPSGGGTGELF